These T cell receptor beta chains were read from a single sample in a study of patients and donors after allogeneic stem cell transplantation. TCRdb re-analysed the RT-PCR reads in MiXCR, keeping a single row per CDR3 protein. The sample yields some 230,000 distinct CDR3 sequences, about 14% seen once. Sequenced: blood, either unsorted or a sorted T cell fraction (not recorded which). Receptor source: a human donor who was either an allogeneic HSCT recipient or a stem cell or donor lymphocyte infusion donor (not recorded which). It is not recorded whose cells these are; they may come from a transplant donor. The CDR3 runs from the conserved cysteine through the conserved F or W. A D gene is named only where the DNA matches it firmly. Not every row has a clone size; where given, it reads once, few, many or a size class.

d_gene,v_gene,abundance,j_gene,CDR3nt,CDR3aa
.,TRBV6-5,few,TRBJ2-7,TGTGCCAGCAGTTACTCAGTTCCCAGCGCTGACTACGAGCAGTACTTC,CASSYSVPSADYEQYF
TRBD2,TRBV7-9,many,TRBJ2-1,TGTGCCAGCAGCTTAGTCGGTAGCGGGGGCAATGAGCAGTTCTTC,CASSLVGSGGNEQFF
.,TRBV5-5,many,TRBJ1-2,TGTGCCAGCAGCCCGACTGGACGGACTAACTATGGCTACACCTTC,CASSPTGRTNYGYTF
.,TRBV21-1,few,TRBJ2-7,TGTGCCAGCAGCAAAAGCTCCTACGAGCAGTACTTC,CASSKSSYEQYF
TRBD2,TRBV6-5,many,TRBJ2-1,TGTGCCAGCAGAGTAGCGGGGGGCGAGCAGTTCTTC,CASRVAGGEQFF
.,TRBV12-3/TRBV12-4,few,TRBJ2-5,TGTGCCAGCAGTACTAGGGGGGGGTCTGTGGAGACCCAGTACTTC,CASSTRGGSVETQYF
.,TRBV20-1,many,TRBJ2-5,TGCAGTGCTATACCATACAGGGGAGGGGAAGAGACCCAGTACTTC,CSAIPYRGGEETQYF
.,TRBV7-9,few,TRBJ2-1,TGTGCCAGTATACCCGGGAACTCCTACAATGAGCAGTTCTTC,CASIPGNSYNEQFF
.,TRBV27,.,TRBJ2-7,TGTGCCAGCAGTTTAAACTGGCAGGCCGCCTACGAGCAGTACTTC,CASSLNWQAAYEQYF
.,TRBV10-3,many,TRBJ2-3,TGTGCCATCAGCGGGTCGAGACTACGCACAGATACGCAGTATTTT,CAISGSRLRTDTQYF
TRBD2,TRBV5-4,many,TRBJ2-2,TGTGCCAGCAGCTTGCCGCGGGGGGCTGACACCGGGGAGCTGTTTTTT,CASSLPRGADTGELFF
.,TRBV27,many,TRBJ1-5,TGTGCCAGCAGTTTATCTGCACAGCCTAATCAGCCCCAGCATTTT,CASSLSAQPNQPQHF
.,TRBV6-1,many,TRBJ2-1,TGTGCCAGCAGTAGGGATGGCGTAAATGAGCAGTTCTTC,CASSRDGVNEQFF
.,TRBV20-1,few,TRBJ1-1,TGCAGTGCTAGTGACGGGGGGAACACTGAAGCTTTCTTT,CSASDGGNTEAFF
.,TRBV5-1,.,TRBJ1-1,TGCGCCAGCAGCACCCGCGGGGGGAACACTGAAGCTTTCTTT,CASSTRGGNTEAFF
TRBD2,TRBV24-1,few,TRBJ2-1,TGTGCCACCAGTGATCCCCCGGGACTAGCGGCTCTCGGGGCCTACAATGAGCAGTTCTTC,CATSDPPGLAALGAYNEQFF
TRBD1,TRBV2,few,TRBJ1-2,TGTGCCAGCGGCCTATGGGACAGGTCCTATGGCTACACCTTC,CASGLWDRSYGYTF
.,TRBV5-8,few,TRBJ1-2,TGTGCCAGCAGCTCCTACAGGGCACACTATGGCTACACCTTC,CASSSYRAHYGYTF
.,TRBV2,many,TRBJ2-7,TGTGCCAGCGGTTTAGCGAGCGAGCAGTACTTC,CASGLASEQYF
.,TRBV30,.,TRBJ2-3,TGTGCCTGGAGTGTGAGCGCACACACAGATACGCAGTATTTT,CAWSVSAHTDTQYF
.,TRBV12-3/TRBV12-4,.,TRBJ2-6,TGTGCCAGCAGCCGAGTCCAATTCTCTGGGGCCAACGTCCTGACTTTC,CASSRVQFSGANVLTF
TRBD1,TRBV6-1,.,TRBJ1-4,TGTGCCAGCAGTGTCAGGGGGGTGGATGAAAAACTGTTTTTT,CASSVRGVDEKLFF
TRBD2,TRBV20-1,many,TRBJ2-1,TGCAGTGCTAGAGTCGCTAGCGGGAACCCCTCCTACAATGAGCAGTTCTTC,CSARVASGNPSYNEQFF
TRBD2,TRBV20-1,many,TRBJ2-3,TGCAGTGCTAGCCGGACTAGCGGGGGATTCACAGATACGCAGTATTTT,CSASRTSGGFTDTQYF
TRBD1,TRBV24-1,many,TRBJ2-1,TGTGCCACCAGTGATCCAGGGGGCGGCTCCTACAATGAGCAGTTCTTC,CATSDPGGGSYNEQFF
.,TRBV20-1,few,TRBJ1-1,TGCAGTGCTAGATCTTTCGGGAACACTGAAGCTTTCTTT,CSARSFGNTEAFF
.,TRBV3-1,few,TRBJ1-2,TGTGCCAGCAGCCAAGATTTGGGACGAGGCTACACCTTC,CASSQDLGRGYTF
TRBD1,TRBV12-3/TRBV12-4,many,TRBJ2-2,TGTGCCAGCAGGGACACAGGGGAGAACACCGGGGAGCTGTTTTTT,CASRDTGENTGELFF
.,TRBV7-9,many,TRBJ1-5,TGTGCCAGCAGCTTAGCAGGGGTTGCGCAGCCCCAGCATTTT,CASSLAGVAQPQHF